The source of this T cell receptor beta chain is a study of cytotoxic CD8 clonotypes in ibrutinib-treated CLL. The V gene lost 5 bases and the J gene lost 0 bases, with 5 bases spanning the gap. The CDR3 covers 12 residues. The germline gives CDR1 SGHVS, CDR2 FQNEAQ. As for this clone: Its antigen is as yet unknown.

The planned depth of sequencing spanned 1 in 200,000 to 1 in 1 million T cells. TCRdb's table, derived via immunoSEQ multiplex PCR, lists solely in-frame clones and lacks some. This sample has 110,000 to 150,000 clones, with about 76% found just once. PBMCs were cryopreserved, and roughly 1.9 micrograms of genomic DNA from them went into TCR beta libraries. General study results and limits: Treatment saw public clonotypes, which were uncommon, either contract or stay stable.

The V gene is TRBV7-8, the J gene TRBJ2-7; possibly TRBD1 for D (5 bases). This specimen consisted of PBMCs, obtained after 24 months of ibrutinib treatment. The sequence was obtained from a human donor with chronic lymphocytic leukemia. The CDR3: CASSDSSYEQYF. CDR3 nucleotide sequence: TGTGCCAGCAGCGACAGCTCCTACGAGCAGTACTTC.